The 30 T cell receptor beta chains listed next were all sequenced from one sample in a study of control samples from healthy donors and cancer patients. Generated by immunoSEQ multiplex PCR, the TCRdb table keeps only in-frame clones and is missing some. Among tens of thousands of clones listed, 65% to 85% were seen once. Sequenced: PBMCs. The receptor source for this set is a man between 70 and 80 years old with lung cancer.

The rearrangement uses TRBV7-9 and TRBJ1-2; 7 nucleotides align to TRBD1. This CDR3 region has 14 residues. Per the germline V gene, CDR1 is SEHNR and CDR2 is FQNEAQ (reference sequence). The junction had 6 bases not matched to a gene; V was cut back by 4 bases and J by 4 bases. Here the CDR3 DNA reads TGTGCCAGCAGCTCCGGACAGGCGTTCTATGGCTACACCTTC. Its translation: CASSSGQAFYGYTF.

As for this clone: The junction does not match germline at one end; this may be a read error. The rearrangement uses TRBV2 and TRBJ2-7, with 10 bases identical to TRBD1. Germline V CDR1 and CDR2: SNHLY, FYNNEI. This CDR3 has 15 residues. CDR3 DNA sequence: TGTGCCAGCAAGCAGAAGACAGGGGGCTCCAACGAGCAGTACTTC. It translates to CASKQKTGGSNEQYF.

The gene calls are TRBV9 and TRBJ2-2; D not certain. The CDR3 extends over 17 amino acids. The germline CDR1 and CDR2 sequences are SGDLS and YYNGEE. The V end lost 0 bases, the J end lost 4 bases, and 16 bases lay between the germline ends. The CDR3 bases are TGTGCCAGCAGCGTAGCCAGCAACTCTAGGTTCACCGGGGAGCTGTTTTTT. It specifies CASSVASNSRFTGELFF.

The rearrangement uses TRBV4-3 and TRBJ1-5, with D possibly being TRBD1 (5 bases). V was trimmed by 4 bases and J by 2 bases, leaving 24 bases between them. Per the germline V gene, CDR1 is LGHNA and CDR2 is YSLEER. The CDR3 sequence is 19 residues long. The CDR3 sequence: CASSLPLAGDLRGNQPQHF. Here the CDR3 DNA reads TGCGCCAGCAGCCTCCCACTAGCCGGGGACCTGAGGGGCAATCAGCCCCAGCATTTT.

The chain links TRBV7-2 to TRBJ2-1; weak D call: TRBD1 (5 bases). Germline lookup yields CDR1 SGHTA and CDR2 FQGNSA. V lost 2 bases to trimming and J lost 4 bases, with 9 bases between them. The CDR3 sequence is 14 residues long. This CDR3 is CASSLLTAYNEQFF. The CDR3 bases are TGTGCCAGCAGCTTATTGACAGCTTACAATGAGCAGTTCTTC.

Details on this clone: One end of the junction is discordant with germline, which a read error may explain. This chain joins TRBV6-5 and TRBJ1-3; TRBD1 matches at 9 bases. CDR1 and CDR2 from the germline V gene are MNHEY and SVGAGI. CDR3 size: 16 residues. The CDR3 nucleotides are TGTGCCAGCAGCTACTACAGGGGGCTACGGGGAAACACCATATATTTT. This sequence encodes CASSYYRGLRGNTIYF.

J is TRBJ2-7 and V is TRBV5-6; maybe TRBD1 (6 bases). Germline CDR1 SGHDT, CDR2 YYEEEE. Trimming took off 4 bases at V and 3 bases at J, with 17 bases between the two ends. CDR3 length: 15 amino acids. CDR3 nucleotide sequence: TGTGCCAGCAGCCCCGACAGGTTGAGGGACTACGAGCAGTACTTC. Its translation: CASSPDRLRDYEQYF.

The rearrangement links TRBV27 to TRBJ2-2; D possibly matches TRBD1 or TRBD2 (5 bases each). The V end lost 3 bases, the J end lost 6 bases, and 8 bases lay between the germline ends. Per germline, CDR1 MNHEY and CDR2 SMNVEV (reference sequence). This CDR3 is built from 13 residues. As DNA, the CDR3 is TGTGCCAGCAGTTTTCTGGGGGCCGGGGAGCTGTTTTTT. As protein: CASSFLGAGELFF.

The rearrangement uses TRBV3-1 (or the pseudogene TRBV3-2) and TRBJ1-1, with TRBD1 matching over 7 bases. From germline, CDR1 is LGHDT and CDR2 YNNKEL (reference sequence). CDR3 length equals 15 residues. V lost 2 bases to trimming and J lost 5 bases; unmatched junction nucleotides: 8. DNA of the CDR3: TGTGCCAGCAGCCAAAATACAGGGGTGCGTACTGAAGCTTTCTTT. Protein: CASSQNTGVRTEAFF.

The V call is TRBV18, the J call TRBJ2-5; D gene ambiguous. The CDR3 is 13 amino acids. Germline V gene lookup returns CDR1 KGHSH and CDR2 LQKENI. Trimming stripped 6 bases from V and 5 bases from J, with 13 bases between. Here the CDR3 reads CASSPKLGETQYF. The CDR3 DNA follows: TGTGCCAGCTCCCCGAAGCTAGGCGAGACCCAGTACTTC.

As concerns this clone: An end of the junction differs from the germline gene, which may be a read error. The CDR3 sequence: CASSLAAGGLSGAF. CDR3 coding DNA: TGCGCCAGCAGCTTGGCGGCGGGTGGGTTGAGTGGGGCCTTC. The chain has TRBV5-1 and TRBJ1-2; no firm D call. The CDR3 covers 14 residues. Germline CDR1 SGHRS, CDR2 YFSETQ.

This rearrangement joins TRBV10-3 to TRBJ1-6, with D unresolved. The CDR3 extends over 14 amino acids. The germline CDR1 and CDR2 sequences are ENHRY and SYGVKD. V was shortened by 2 bases and J by 4 bases, with 6 bases between the two germline ends. In DNA form, the CDR3 reads TGTGCCATCAGTGAGAACCTTTATAATTCACCCCTCCACTTT. Its translation is CAISENLYNSPLHF.

This chain joins TRBV5-1 and TRBJ1-1, with 8 bases identical to TRBD1. The V gene end was trimmed by 3 bases and the J gene end by 7 bases; junction bases not matched to a gene: 8. The germline CDR1 and CDR2 sequences are SGHRS and YFSETQ. The CDR3 has 14 amino acids. The CDR3 loop is CASSWGQEEDEAFF. The CDR3 DNA follows: TGCGCCAGCAGCTGGGGACAGGAAGAGGATGAAGCTTTCTTT.

The V gene is TRBV9, the J gene TRBJ1-4; maybe TRBD1 (5 bases). CDR3 length: 16 amino acids. Germline CDR1 is SGDLS and CDR2 is YYNGEE. Trimming took off 1 base at V and 7 bases at J, with 17 bases between the two ends. CDR3 region: CASSVPNPGRGEKLFF. The CDR3 DNA reads TGTGCCAGCAGCGTACCAAATCCTGGAAGGGGTGAAAAACTGTTTTTT.

This sequence joins TRBV24-1 and TRBJ2-2; D remains unclear. The CDR3 is made up of 15 amino acids. Trimming took off 5 bases at V and 5 bases at J, with 14 bases between the two ends. CDR1 and CDR2 from the germline V gene are KGHDR and SFDVKD. The CDR3 DNA sequence: TGTGCCACCAGTGCAACGGACCTCAAAACCGGGGAGCTGTTTTTT. This gives the protein CATSATDLKTGELFF.

This sequence joins TRBV9 and TRBJ2-7; D possibly corresponds to TRBD2 (5 bases). This CDR3 has 12 residues. The V gene's germline CDR1 is SGDLS and CDR2 YYNGEE. The V gene lost 5 bases and the J gene lost 5 bases, with 11 bases spanning the gap. CDR3 DNA: TGTGCCAGCAGGCCTAGCCTTAACGAGCAGTACTTC. The encoded protein is CASRPSLNEQYF.

This clone was seen a single time. The chain has TRBV12-3 or TRBV12-4 and TRBJ2-1, with no clear D. Deletions cut 1 base from V and 9 bases from J, with 10 bases between. This CDR3 contains 13 residues. The CDR3 here is CASSLGVGGEQFF. CDR3 coding DNA: TGTGCCAGCAGTTTAGGGGTAGGTGGTGAGCAGTTCTTC.

This sequence joins TRBV6-1 and TRBJ1-5; D is perhaps TRBD1 (6 bases). The V end was cut by 4 bases, the J end by 3 bases, with 16 bases between. CDR1 MNHNS and CDR2 SASEGT come from the germline V gene. The CDR3 runs to 16 residues. CDR3 in DNA: TGTGCCAGCAGTGGTAGTCGACAGGTGACCAATCAGCCCCAGCATTTT. As protein: CASSGSRQVTNQPQHF.

The chain couples TRBV4-3 to TRBJ2-2; D is possibly TRBD1 (6 bases). CDR3 size: 14 residues. With 4 bases removed from V and 7 bases from J, the gap between germline ends came to 13 bases. Germline V gives CDR1 LGHNA, CDR2 YSLEER. The chain's CDR3 is CASSPATGIGELFF. The CDR3 bases are TGCGCCAGCAGCCCTGCTACAGGGATCGGGGAGCTGTTTTTT.

This clone was recorded once. This chain links TRBV7-2 with TRBJ2-1, with a weak D call TRBD1 (5 bases). Germline CDR1 reads SGHTA; CDR2 reads FQGNSA. V was clipped by 0 bases and J by 0 bases, with 9 bases between them. CDR3 length equals 16 residues. CDR3 amino acids: CASSLAGASSYNEQFF. DNA for the CDR3: TGTGCCAGCAGCTTAGCAGGGGCATCCTCCTACAATGAGCAGTTCTTC.

The rearrangement links TRBV30 to TRBJ2-5, with 9 bases aligning to TRBD1. This CDR3 comprises 13 residues. The junction had 1 base not matched to a gene; V was cut back by 4 bases and J by 1 base. CDR1 is GTSNPN, CDR2 SVGIG, per germline (reference sequence). Here the CDR3 DNA reads TGTGCCTGGAACAGGGGGCGCCAAGAGACCCAGTACTTC. This translates into CAWNRGRQETQYF.

The gene calls are TRBV28 and TRBJ2-2, with 9 bases identical to TRBD2. V was pared by 7 bases and J by 3 bases, with 3 bases of the junction left unmatched. This CDR3 spans 14 amino acids. Germline V gives CDR1 MDHEN, CDR2 SYDVKM. CDR3: CASMASGDTGELFF. The CDR3 nucleotides read TGTGCCAGCATGGCTAGCGGGGACACCGGGGAGCTGTTTTTT.

The chain joins TRBV6-5 to TRBJ2-3; no clear D gene. Per germline, CDR1 MNHEY and CDR2 SVGAGI. Trimming left V 6 bases short and J 5 bases short, with 12 bases between. The CDR3 contains 13 residues. CDR3 DNA: TGTGCCAGCAGACCGGAGCTCTTAGATACGCAGTATTTT. Translating it yields CASRPELLDTQYF.

This chain connects TRBV6-5 to TRBJ1-1; D remains unclear. CDR3 size: 12 residues. Germline V lookup: CDR1 MNHEY, CDR2 SVGAGI. Trimming took 2 bases from V and 3 from J, leaving 4 bases between them. The CDR3 here is CASSYRDTEAFF. The CDR3 bases are TGTGCCAGCAGTTACAGGGACACTGAAGCTTTCTTT.

The chain recombines TRBV27 with TRBJ1-2; D is unresolved. V lost 2 bases to trimming and J lost 4 bases, with 11 bases between them. CDR3 length: 14 amino acids. The germline V gene has CDR1 MNHEY and CDR2 SMNVEV (reference sequence). The CDR3 is CASSLGGSVYGYTF. CDR3 DNA sequence: TGTGCCAGCAGTTTAGGAGGGTCTGTCTATGGCTACACCTTC.

V is TRBV14 and J is TRBJ2-1; D perhaps matches TRBD2 (6 bases). The CDR3 is made up of 16 amino acids. With 4 bases removed from V and 8 bases from J, the gap between germline ends came to 21 bases. Germline V gene data show CDR1 as SGHDN and CDR2 as FVKESK. The CDR3, as DNA: TGTGCCAGCAGCCCCCGCCGACAGATCTCTAGCGATGAGCAGTTCTTC. It codes for CASSPRRQISSDEQFF.

The chain carries TRBV7-2 and TRBJ2-7; TRBD2 matches 8 bases. The ends lost 0 bases at V and 0 bases at J; junction bases unmatched: 1. Germline V gene data show CDR1 as SGHTA and CDR2 as FQGNSA. The CDR3 length is 15 residues. This CDR3 is CASSLASGVSYEQYF. The CDR3 DNA follows: TGTGCCAGCAGCTTAGCTAGCGGGGTCTCCTACGAGCAGTACTTC.

The chain is built from TRBV7-8 and TRBJ2-7; 7 bases are shared with TRBD1. The junction had 7 bases not matched to a gene; V was cut back by 5 bases and J by 6 bases. The CDR3 runs 13 residues. Per the germline V gene, CDR1 is SGHVS and CDR2 is FQNEAQ. The CDR3 bases are TGTGCCAGCAGCCAACTGACAGGGACCGAGCAGTACTTC. This translates into CASSQLTGTEQYF.

This clone came up once. The chain recombines TRBV19 with TRBJ1-2; D unclear. The CDR3 runs to 14 residues. Germline CDR1 is LNHDA and CDR2 is SQIVND (reference sequence). Trimming cost V 5 bases and J 5 bases, with 15 bases left between them. CDR3 in amino acids: CASSPREAEYGYTF. The CDR3 DNA follows: TGTGCCAGTAGTCCAAGGGAAGCAGAGTATGGCTACACCTTC.

V and J are TRBV3-1 (or the pseudogene TRBV3-2) and TRBJ2-5, with D perhaps assigned TRBD1 or TRBD2 (5 bases each). Looked up from germline, CDR1 is LGHDT and CDR2 is YNNKEL (reference sequence). Trimming took 5 bases from V and 5 from J, leaving 15 bases between them. This CDR3 has 14 residues. The CDR3 protein is CASSSRDGRETQYF. DNA for the CDR3: TGTGCCAGCAGCTCCCGGGACGGTCGGGAGACCCAGTACTTC.